This record concerns one TCR beta chain sequence. Its cognate antigen is unknown. Germline V CDR1 and CDR2: KGHSH, LQKENI. V lost 5 bases, J lost 3 bases, and 5 bases stayed unmatched. The CDR3 consists of 14 residues. Unstimulated regulatory T cells (CD4+CD25+CD127-), CD4+CD25- non-regulatory cells, CD4 and CD8 cells were FACS-sorted from thawed PBMCs. Assay: immunoSEQ multiplex PCR; the TCRdb copy retains only in-frame clones and omits some. The table lists some 66,000 clones, roughly 92% of them singletons, with 9.5% to 12% in the top ten. These data originate in a study of Tregs in tolerant kidney transplant recipients. General study results and limits: This study did not directly address biological reproducibility. Activated donor B cell expansion appeared to reveal the most relevant donor-specific TCRbeta repertoire.

The chain is built from TRBV18 and TRBJ2-7, with 9 bases identical to TRBD1. The starting material was CD8+ T cells from blood, obtained before the transplant. This TCR derives from a human donor who received a combined kidney and bone marrow transplant. In nucleotides, the CDR3 is TGTGCCAGCTCATCCCGGGACAGGGACTACGAGCAGTACTTC. Residues: CASSSRDRDYEQYF.